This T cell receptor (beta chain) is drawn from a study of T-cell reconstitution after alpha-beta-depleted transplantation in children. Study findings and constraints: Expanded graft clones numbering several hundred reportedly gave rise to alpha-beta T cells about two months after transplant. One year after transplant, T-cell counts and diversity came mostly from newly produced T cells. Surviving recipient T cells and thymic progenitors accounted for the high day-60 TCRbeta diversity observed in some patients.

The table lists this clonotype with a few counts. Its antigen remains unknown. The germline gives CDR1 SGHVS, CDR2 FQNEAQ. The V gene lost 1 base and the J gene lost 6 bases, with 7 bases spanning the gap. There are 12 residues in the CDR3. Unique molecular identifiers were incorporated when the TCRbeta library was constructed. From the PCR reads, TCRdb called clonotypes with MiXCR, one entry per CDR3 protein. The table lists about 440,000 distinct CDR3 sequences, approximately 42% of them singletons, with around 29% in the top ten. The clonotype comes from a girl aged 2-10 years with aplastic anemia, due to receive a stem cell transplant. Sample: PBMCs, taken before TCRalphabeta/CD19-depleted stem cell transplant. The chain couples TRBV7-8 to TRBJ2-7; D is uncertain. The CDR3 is CASSLGWSEQYF. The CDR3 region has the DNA TGTGCCAGCAGCTTAGGATGGAGCGAGCAGTACTTC.